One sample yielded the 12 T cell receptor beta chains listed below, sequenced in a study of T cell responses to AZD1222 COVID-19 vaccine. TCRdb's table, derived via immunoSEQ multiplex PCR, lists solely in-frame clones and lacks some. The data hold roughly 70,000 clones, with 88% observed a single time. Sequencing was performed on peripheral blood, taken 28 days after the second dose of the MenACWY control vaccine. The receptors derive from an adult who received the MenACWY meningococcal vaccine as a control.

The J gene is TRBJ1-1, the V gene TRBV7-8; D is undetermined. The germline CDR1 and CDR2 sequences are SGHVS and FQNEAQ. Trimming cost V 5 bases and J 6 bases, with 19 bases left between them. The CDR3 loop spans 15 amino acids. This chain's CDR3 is CASSPRQAEGAEAFF. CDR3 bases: TGTGCCAGCAGCCCGCGTCAGGCCGAGGGAGCTGAAGCTTTCTTT.

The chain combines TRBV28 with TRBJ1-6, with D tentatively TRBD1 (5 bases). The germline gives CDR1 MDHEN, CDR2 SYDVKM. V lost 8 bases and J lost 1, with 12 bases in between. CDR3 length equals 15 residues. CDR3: CASHPHRSYNSPLHF. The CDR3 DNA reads TGTGCCAGCCACCCCCACAGGTCCTATAATTCACCCCTCCACTTT.

As DNA, the CDR3 is TGTGCCAGCCAGAGGGGAGGGGTTGGGGCCAACGTCCTGACTTTC. Protein sequence: CASQRGGVGANVLTF. The chain has TRBV6-5 and TRBJ2-6, with 7 bases that match TRBD2. CDR3 length: 15 residues. The ends lost 8 bases at V and 3 bases at J; junction bases unmatched: 7. Germline V gene data show CDR1 as MNHEY and CDR2 as SVGAGI.

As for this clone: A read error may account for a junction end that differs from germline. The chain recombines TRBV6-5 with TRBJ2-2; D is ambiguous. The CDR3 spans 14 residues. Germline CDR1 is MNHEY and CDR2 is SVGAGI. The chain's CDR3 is CASSPRSNSGELFF. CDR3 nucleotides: TGTGCCAGCAGTCCAAGATCGAACAGCGGGGAGCTGTTTTTT.

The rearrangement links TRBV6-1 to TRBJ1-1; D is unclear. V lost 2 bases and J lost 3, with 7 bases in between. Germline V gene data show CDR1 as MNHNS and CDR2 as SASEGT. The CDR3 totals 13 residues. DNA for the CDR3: TGTGCCAGCAGTGAACAGGTTGACACTGAAGCTTTCTTT. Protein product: CASSEQVDTEAFF.

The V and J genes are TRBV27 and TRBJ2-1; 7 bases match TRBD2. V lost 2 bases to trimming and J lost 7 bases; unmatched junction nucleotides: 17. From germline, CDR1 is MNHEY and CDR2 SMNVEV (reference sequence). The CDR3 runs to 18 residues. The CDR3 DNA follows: TGTGCCAGCAGTTTAAAGTTTGCGCTAACGGGAGGAGGAAATGAGCAGTTCTTC. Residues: CASSLKFALTGGGNEQFF.

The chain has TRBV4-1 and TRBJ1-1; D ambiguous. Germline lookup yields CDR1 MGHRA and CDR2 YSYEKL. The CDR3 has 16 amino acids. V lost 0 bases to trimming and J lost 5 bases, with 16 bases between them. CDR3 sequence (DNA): TGCGCCAGCAGCCAAGAAGGAGATCTTCGGAGAACTGAAGCTTTCTTT. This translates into CASSQEGDLRRTEAFF.

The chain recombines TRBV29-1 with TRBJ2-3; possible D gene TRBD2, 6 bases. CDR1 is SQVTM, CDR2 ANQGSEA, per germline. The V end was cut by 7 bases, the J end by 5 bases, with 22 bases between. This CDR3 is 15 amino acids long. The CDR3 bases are TGCAGCGGACTAGGTCGGGCGGGGTCAGGAGATACGCAGTATTTT. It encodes CSGLGRAGSGDTQYF.

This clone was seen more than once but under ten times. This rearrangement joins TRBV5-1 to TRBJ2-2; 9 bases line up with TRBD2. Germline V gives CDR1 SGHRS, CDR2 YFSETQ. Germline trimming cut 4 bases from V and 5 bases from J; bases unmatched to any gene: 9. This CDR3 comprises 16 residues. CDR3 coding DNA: TGCGCCAGCAGCCCCCGGACCAGCGGGAGGACCGGGGAGCTGTTTTTT. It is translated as CASSPRTSGRTGELFF.

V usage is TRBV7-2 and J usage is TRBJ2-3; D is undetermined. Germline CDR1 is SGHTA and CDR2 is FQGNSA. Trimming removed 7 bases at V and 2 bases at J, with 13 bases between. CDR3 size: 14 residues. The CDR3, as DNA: TGTGCCAGCACCTCGCCCCCCTTCACAGATACGCAGTATTTT. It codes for CASTSPPFTDTQYF.

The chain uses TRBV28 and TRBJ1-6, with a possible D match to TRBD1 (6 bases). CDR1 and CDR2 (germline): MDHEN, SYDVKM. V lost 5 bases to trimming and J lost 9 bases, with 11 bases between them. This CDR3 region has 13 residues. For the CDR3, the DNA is TGTGCCAGCAGTGGGGGGGCCGGTTCACCCCTCCACTTT. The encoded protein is CASSGGAGSPLHF.

CDR3 coding DNA: TGTGCCAGTAAAGTAAGGGGGTACGGCAATCAGCCCCAGCATTTT. Translation gives CASKVRGYGNQPQHF. V is TRBV19 and J is TRBJ1-5, with TRBD1 as a possible D gene (6 bases). Germline loops: CDR1 LNHDA, CDR2 SQIVND (reference sequence). CDR3 length equals 15 residues. V was cut by 7 bases and J by 2 bases, with 15 bases left in between.